The 5 T cell receptor beta chains presented below share a single source sample, sequenced in a study of CD4 T cells in relation to SARS-CoV-2 and coronaviruses. Which antigens these TCRs recognize remains unknown. Method: immunoSEQ multiplex PCR; TCRdb's copy keeps in-frame clones and lacks some. The sample has about 36,000 clones; about three quarters are singletons. The sample consisted of memory CD4+ T cells from PBMCs, cultured in vitro. The receptors derive from an adult with COVID-19.

The genes are TRBV5-5 and TRBJ2-1; D not resolved. V was cut by 4 bases and J by 0 bases, with 11 bases left in between. The CDR3 consists of 15 residues. Germline values: CDR1 SGHKS, CDR2 YYEKEE (reference sequence). DNA for the CDR3: TGTGCCAGCAGCCCCATAGCTTACTCCTACAATGAGCAGTTCTTC. This sequence encodes CASSPIAYSYNEQFF.

This clone was seen only once. V gene TRBV5-1 combines with J gene TRBJ2-1; 9 bases align to TRBD1. The ends lost 0 bases at V and 3 bases at J; junction bases unmatched: 10. Germline CDR1 and CDR2: SGHRS and YFSETQ. CDR3 length: 18 residues. CDR3 DNA sequence: TGCGCCAGCAGCTTGGACCCCCTTGGACAGGGGAACTACAATGAGCAGTTCTTC. Translating gives CASSLDPLGQGNYNEQFF.

The chain combines TRBV29-1 with TRBJ1-2; D not certain. CDR3 length: 15 amino acids. The ends were cut back, 6 bases at V and 1 base at J, with 18 bases in the middle. Germline lookup yields CDR1 SQVTM and CDR2 ANQGSEA. The CDR3 DNA sequence: TGCAGCGTCCATAAGGCGGGGTCCCGTAACTATGGCTACACCTTC. It yields the protein CSVHKAGSRNYGYTF. Variable domain in full (rest from reference TRBV29-1 and TRBJ1-2): SAVISQKPSRDICQRGTSLTIQCQVDSQVTMMFWYRQQPGQSLTLIATANQGSEATYESGFVIDKFPISRPNLTFSTLTVSNMSPEDSSIYLCSVHKAGSRNYGYTFGSGTRLTVV.

This clone was picked up a small number of times. V and J are TRBV7-3 and TRBJ2-6; D gene uncertain. Germline values: CDR1 SGHTA, CDR2 FQGTGA. V lost 4 bases and J lost 2, with 9 bases in between. The CDR3 runs to 15 residues. CDR3 residues: CASSSQSTGANVLTF. DNA for the CDR3: TGTGCCAGCAGCTCGCAGTCTACTGGGGCCAACGTCCTGACTTTC.

The rearrangement uses TRBV3-1 (or the pseudogene TRBV3-2) and TRBJ1-4, with 7 bases aligning to TRBD1. Trimming removed 5 bases from V and 8 bases from J; junction bases left unmatched: 11. CDR3 length equals 15 residues. Germline assignment: CDR1 LGHDT and CDR2 YNNKEL (reference sequence). This CDR3 reads CASSSDTGETEKLFF. CDR3 sequence (DNA): TGTGCCAGCAGCAGCGATACAGGGGAGACCGAAAAACTGTTTTTT.